This section outlines one T cell receptor (beta chain) sequence together with its context. What it binds is unknown. This sample was included in a study of shared clonotypes between healthy human individuals. When replicate PCRs were run on sorted subsets, they used around 0.2 ug DNA, about 30,000 T cell genomes. The data were produced by immunoSEQ multiplex PCR, yet TCRdb's version contains in-frame clones alone and is incomplete. The sample lists a few million clones, under 97% occurring once. V was pared by 5 bases and J by 4 bases, with 15 bases between. The CDR3 extends over 14 amino acids. Germline-derived CDR1 and CDR2 are SQVTM and ANQGSEA. Broader study findings: Estimated richness values were generally larger in naive subsets than in memory subsets.

The sequence was obtained from a young man in good health. J is TRBJ1-5 and V is TRBV29-1; D might be TRBD1 (5 bases). The sample consisted of naive CD4+ T cells sorted from blood. As for subset: CD45RA+ positively selected. CDR3 loop: CSVRTGVPNQPQHF. The CDR3 DNA reads as TGCAGCGTTCGTACAGGAGTCCCGAATCAGCCCCAGCATTTT.